The present T cell receptor (beta chain) was sequenced within a study of T cells in Graves' hyperthyroidism and ophthalmopathy. Study outcomes and limitations: Separating ophthalmopathy from stable hyperthyroidism was achieved by a 13 V-J model.

This clonotype turned up a few times. Its antigen remains unidentified. CDR3 length: 14 amino acids. Losses at the gene ends were 5 bases for V and 7 bases for J; bases not matched to a gene: 8. From germline, CDR1 is SEHNR and CDR2 FQNEAQ (reference sequence). Amplification of TCR beta CDR3 regions used RNA as the template. The HTBI primer set served for first-round RT-PCR of the TCR CDR3. TCRdb reprocessed the multiplex PCR reads via MiXCR and lists one record per CDR3 protein. This sample has around 760,000 distinct CDR3 sequences, with roughly a third found just once. Sequenced: blood. This TCR was sampled from a woman in her thirties or forties with Graves' hyperthyroidism. The V and J genes are TRBV7-9 and TRBJ1-2; 9 bases line up with TRBD1. The CDR3 reads CASSHRDRESGYTF. The CDR3 DNA reads as TGTGCCAGCAGCCACCGGGACAGGGAATCTGGCTACACCTTC.